These T cell receptor beta chains were read from a single sample in a study of response to subunit inactivated influenza vaccine. TCRdb called the RT-PCR reads again in MiXCR, with one record for every CDR3 protein. In the table there are about 570,000 distinct CDR3 sequences, 11% of which are singletons. Separately, the same data were catalogued under a study of T cells expressing NK-cell markers.

The sample was PBMCs from blood, taken on the day of vaccination. The source of these receptors is a man between 45 and 60 years old who received an inactivated influenza vaccine. Both conserved end residues are part of each CDR3. Each record gives: V gene, clone size, D gene, J gene, CDR3 protein, CDR3 DNA. A D gene is named only where the DNA matches it firmly. Clone size is stated in some rows and not others, as once, few, many or a class when expanded.

TRBV7-6	-	TRBD2	TRBJ2-3	CASSVAGLSTDTQYF	TGTGCCAGCAGCGTAGCGGGGTTGAGCACAGATACGCAGTATTTT
TRBV15	few	TRBD1	TRBJ1-5	CATSVGDSGGGNQPQHF	TGTGCCACCAGCGTGGGCGACTCAGGGGGAGGCAATCAGCCCCAGCATTTT
TRBV12-3/TRBV12-4	many	-	TRBJ2-7	CASSYGHSLNEQYF	TGTGCCAGCAGTTATGGACACTCCTTAAACGAGCAGTACTTC
TRBV11-1	-	-	TRBJ2-3	CASSLMRGVTTDTQYF	TGTGCCAGCAGCTTAATGAGGGGAGTAACCACAGATACGCAGTATTTT
TRBV27	many	-	TRBJ2-3	CASSWEFTDTQYF	TGTGCCAGCAGCTGGGAGTTCACAGATACGCAGTATTTT
TRBV4-2	-	-	TRBJ1-5	CASSQFLSNQPQHF	TGTGCCAGCAGCCAATTCCTGAGCAATCAGCCCCAGCATTTT
TRBV18	-	-	TRBJ2-7	CASSPQESGEQYF	TGTGCCAGCTCACCACAGGAGTCTGGCGAGCAGTACTTC
TRBV4-1	few	-	TRBJ2-7	CASSQLIRHVKDEQYF	TGCGCCAGCAGCCAGCTCATCCGCCACGTTAAGGACGAGCAGTACTTC
TRBV29-1	many	-	TRBJ2-7	CSGGTLYEQYF	TGCAGCGGAGGGACCCTCTACGAGCAGTACTTC
TRBV13	-	-	TRBJ2-1	CASSPKTVGQRYNEQFF	TGTGCCAGCAGCCCAAAGACGGTGGGACAAAGATACAATGAGCAGTTCTTC
TRBV7-2	many	TRBD1	TRBJ1-2	CASSLQGAGGYTF	TGTGCCAGCAGCTTGCAGGGGGCAGGTGGCTACACCTTC
TRBV7-9	-	-	TRBJ2-1	CASSLEGLTNEQFF	TGTGCCAGCAGCTTAGAGGGGCTGACTAATGAGCAGTTCTTC
TRBV5-1	-	-	TRBJ2-2	CASSAHGNTGELFF	TGCGCCAGCAGCGCCCACGGGAACACCGGGGAGCTGTTTTTT
TRBV7-6	-	TRBD2	TRBJ2-1	CASSFKSPTSGYNEQFF	TGTGCCAGCAGCTTCAAGTCCCCGACTAGCGGATACAATGAGCAGTTCTTC
TRBV12-3/TRBV12-4	few	-	TRBJ1-1	CASSLAPAEAFF	TGTGCCAGCAGTTTAGCCCCAGCTGAAGCTTTCTTT
TRBV28	once	TRBD2	TRBJ2-5	CASSGGHAETQYF	TGTGCCAGTTCGGGAGGCCACGCGGAGACCCAGTACTTC
TRBV19	few	-	TRBJ2-3	CASIPVGGDTQYF	TGTGCCAGTATCCCCGTAGGGGGAGATACGCAGTATTTT
TRBV3-1	-	-	TRBJ2-1	CASSQEMAYNEQFF	TGTGCCAGCAGCCAAGAGATGGCCTACAATGAGCAGTTCTTC
TRBV12-3/TRBV12-4	few	TRBD1	TRBJ1-6	CASSWGRGNSPLHF	TGTGCCAGCAGTTGGGGCAGGGGGAATTCACCCCTCCACTTT
TRBV6-2/TRBV6-3	-	TRBD1	TRBJ2-3	CASSYYGQGSDTQYF	TGTGCCAGCAGTTATTACGGACAGGGGTCAGATACGCAGTATTTT
TRBV11-2	-	TRBD2	TRBJ2-1	CASSLGQRLRTSGYNEQFF	TGTGCCAGCAGCTTAGGACAGCGGTTGAGGACTAGCGGTTACAATGAGCAGTTCTTC
TRBV6-5	few	TRBD1	TRBJ2-7	CASSLPGTGINEQYF	TGTGCCAGCAGTCTACCCGGGACAGGAATCAACGAGCAGTACTTC
TRBV29-1	-	TRBD1	TRBJ2-7	CSVEVPPGQGYEQYF	TGCAGCGTTGAAGTTCCTCCGGGACAGGGCTACGAGCAGTACTTC
TRBV5-1	-	-	TRBJ2-1	CASMTTPFRGEQFF	TGCGCCAGCATGACGACCCCTTTTAGGGGAGAGCAGTTCTTC
TRBV5-5	-	TRBD2	TRBJ2-2	CASSLRTSGLTGELFF	TGTGCCAGCAGCTTGCGTACTAGCGGGTTAACCGGGGAGCTGTTTTTT
TRBV12-3/TRBV12-4	many	TRBD2	TRBJ2-3	CASSQTSGRAGAQYF	TGTGCCAGCAGTCAAACTAGCGGGAGGGCCGGGGCGCAGTATTTT
TRBV18	few	TRBD1	TRBJ2-2	CASSPRDSTGELFF	TGTGCCAGCTCACCTCGGGACAGCACCGGGGAGCTGTTTTTT
TRBV12-3/TRBV12-4	few	-	TRBJ2-5	CASSPTDGFGETQYF	TGTGCCAGCAGTCCCACCGACGGGTTCGGGGAGACCCAGTACTTC
TRBV4-3	-	TRBD1	TRBJ2-5	CASSRWGQSGETQYF	TGCGCCAGCAGCCGATGGGGACAGAGCGGAGAGACCCAGTACTTC
TRBV5-1	few	TRBD1	TRBJ2-1	CASSLADRASFYNEQFF	TGCGCCAGCAGCTTGGCTGACAGGGCTTCGTTCTACAATGAGCAGTTCTTC
TRBV29-1	many	-	TRBJ2-7	CSVLLGGAYEQYF	TGCAGCGTTCTACTGGGTGGGGCCTACGAGCAGTACTTC
TRBV4-1	few	-	TRBJ1-2	CASSLRPGPEGYTF	TGCGCCAGCAGCCTAAGGCCGGGACCCGAAGGCTACACCTTC
TRBV12-3/TRBV12-4	-	-	TRBJ1-1	CASSFHRAEVNTEAFF	TGTGCCAGCAGTTTTCACCGGGCTGAGGTGAACACTGAAGCTTTCTTT
TRBV5-6	many	TRBD2	TRBJ2-7	CASSFGTSGYEQYF	TGTGCCAGCAGCTTTGGGACTAGCGGCTACGAGCAGTACTTC
TRBV10-3	-	TRBD2	TRBJ2-7	CAISVGLAGRYEQYF	TGTGCCATCAGTGTGGGACTAGCGGGACGGTACGAGCAGTACTTC
TRBV19	-	-	TRBJ2-2	CASRKDGNTGELFF	TGTGCCAGTAGGAAAGACGGGAACACCGGGGAGCTGTTTTTT
TRBV3-1	few	-	TRBJ2-7	CASSQQLLVGQYF	TGTGCCAGCAGCCAACAACTGTTGGTTGGGCAGTACTTC